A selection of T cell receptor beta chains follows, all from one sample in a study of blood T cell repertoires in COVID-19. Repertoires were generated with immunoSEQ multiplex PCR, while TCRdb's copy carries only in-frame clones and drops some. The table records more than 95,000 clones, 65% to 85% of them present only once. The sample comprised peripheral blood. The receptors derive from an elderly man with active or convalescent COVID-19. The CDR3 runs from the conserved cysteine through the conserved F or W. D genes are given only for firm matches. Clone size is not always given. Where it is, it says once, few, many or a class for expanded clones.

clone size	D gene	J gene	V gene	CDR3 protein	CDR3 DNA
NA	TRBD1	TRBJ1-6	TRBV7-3	CASSPPPSGTGNSPLHF	TGTGCCAGCAGCCCGCCGCCTTCTGGGACAGGTAATTCACCCCTCCACTTT
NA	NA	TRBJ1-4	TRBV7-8	CASSSGVASEKLFF	TGTGCCAGCAGCTCAGGGGTGGCGAGTGAAAAACTGTTTTTT
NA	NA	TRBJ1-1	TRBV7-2	CASEGGVTEAFF	TGTGCCAGCGAAGGAGGGGTAACTGAAGCTTTCTTT
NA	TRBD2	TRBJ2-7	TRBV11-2	CASSRRTSGGSYEQYF	TGTGCCAGCAGCCGACGGACTAGCGGGGGGTCCTACGAGCAGTACTTC
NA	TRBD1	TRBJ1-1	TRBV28	CASSSSGTGFTEAFF	TGTGCCAGCAGTTCTTCCGGGACAGGGTTCACTGAAGCTTTCTTT
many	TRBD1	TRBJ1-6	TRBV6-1	CASSEAWTGTSPLHF	TGTGCCAGCAGTGAAGCTTGGACAGGGACTTCACCCCTCCACTTT
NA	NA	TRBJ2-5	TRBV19	CASSNRLTNQETQYF	TGTGCCAGTAGTAACAGGTTAACGAACCAAGAGACCCAGTACTTC
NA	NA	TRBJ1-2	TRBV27	CASSKGGTNYGYTF	TGTGCCAGCAGTAAAGGAGGTACTAACTATGGCTACACCTTC
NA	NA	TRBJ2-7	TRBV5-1	CASSPHSGQGGTYEQYF	TGCGCCAGCAGCCCCCATTCCGGACAGGGAGGGACCTACGAGCAGTACTTC
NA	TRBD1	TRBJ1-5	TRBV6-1	CASSEGQGEQPQHF	TGTGCCAGCAGTGAGGGACAGGGAGAACAGCCCCAGCATTTT
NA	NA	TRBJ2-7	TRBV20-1	CSAETRVEQYF	TGCAGTGCTGAGACAAGAGTGGAGCAGTACTTC
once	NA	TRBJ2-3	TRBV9	CASSVTPSTDTQYF	TGTGCCAGCAGCGTAACTCCTAGCACAGATACGCAGTATTTT
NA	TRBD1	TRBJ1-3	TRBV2	CASTPGRGQGNTIYF	TGTGCCAGCACCCCGGGCAGGGGGCAAGGAAACACCATATATTTT
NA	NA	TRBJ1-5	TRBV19	CASSMLAGSNQPQHF	TGTGCCAGTAGTATGCTCGCGGGAAGCAATCAGCCCCAGCATTTT
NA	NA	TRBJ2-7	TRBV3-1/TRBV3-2	CASSQDRISYEQYF	TGTGCCAGCAGCCAAGACAGGATTTCCTACGAGCAGTACTTC
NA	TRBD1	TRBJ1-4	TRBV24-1	CATSDRGTGRYEKLFF	TGTGCCACCAGTGACCGAGGGACAGGGCGTTATGAAAAACTGTTTTTT
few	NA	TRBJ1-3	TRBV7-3	CASSRGQGNTIYF	TGTGCCAGCAGCAGAGGACAGGGAAACACCATATATTTT
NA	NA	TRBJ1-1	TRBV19	CASSIEVRGTEAFF	TGTGCCAGTAGTATAGAAGTCAGGGGTACTGAAGCTTTCTTT
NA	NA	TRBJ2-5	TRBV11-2	CASSLGYQETQYF	TGTGCCAGCAGCTTAGGGTACCAGGAGACCCAGTACTTC
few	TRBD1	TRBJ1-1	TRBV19	CASQPTGGMAEAFF	TGTGCCAGCCAACCGACAGGGGGCATGGCGGAAGCTTTCTTT
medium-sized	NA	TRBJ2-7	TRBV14	CASSHPTPGLPVQYF	TGTGCCAGCAGCCACCCTACGCCGGGACTCCCGGTGCAGTACTTC
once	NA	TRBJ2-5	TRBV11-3	CASSLGSKETQYF	TGTGCCAGCAGCTTAGGTAGCAAAGAGACCCAGTACTTC
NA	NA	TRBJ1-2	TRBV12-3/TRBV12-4	CASSYQGVGYTF	TGTGCCAGCAGTTACCAGGGTGTCGGCTACACCTTC
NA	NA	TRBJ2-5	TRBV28	CASSPPSYQETQYF	TGTGCCAGCAGTCCCCCCTCGTACCAAGAGACCCAGTACTTC
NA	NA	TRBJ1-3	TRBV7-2	CASSFPGNTIYF	TGTGCCAGCAGCTTCCCAGGAAACACCATATATTTT
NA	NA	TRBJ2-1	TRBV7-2	CASSATASYNEQFF	TGTGCCAGCAGCGCGACTGCCTCCTACAATGAGCAGTTCTTC
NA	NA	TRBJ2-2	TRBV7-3	CASSLTTGEAGELFF	TGTGCCAGCAGCTTAACTACAGGGGAGGCCGGGGAGCTGTTTTTT
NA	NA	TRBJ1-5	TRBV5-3	CARIPCCNQPQHF	TGTGCCAGAATCCCGTGTTGCAATCAGCCCCAGCATTTT
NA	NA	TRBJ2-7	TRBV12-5	CASTVLEGKSSYEQYF	TGTGCTAGTACGGTATTGGAGGGAAAAAGCTCCTACGAGCAGTACTTC
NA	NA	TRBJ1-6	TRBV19	CASSIGSGVGSPLHF	TGTGCCAGTAGTATAGGATCGGGGGTAGGCTCACCCCTCCACTTT
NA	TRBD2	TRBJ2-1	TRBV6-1	CASSESEAGGRNEQFF	TGTGCCAGCAGTGAAAGCGAAGCGGGGGGACGCAATGAGCAGTTCTTC
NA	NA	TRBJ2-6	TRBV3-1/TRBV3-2	CASRARGTGANVLTF	TGTGCCAGCAGAGCCCGGGGGACTGGGGCCAACGTCCTGACTTTC
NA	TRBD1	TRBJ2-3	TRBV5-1	CASSLGRTGPTDTQYF	TGCGCCAGCAGCTTGGGGAGGACAGGACCCACAGATACGCAGTATTTT
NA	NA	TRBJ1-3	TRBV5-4	CASSIGQPRSGNTIYF	TGTGCCAGCAGCATTGGACAGCCCCGCTCTGGAAACACCATATATTTT
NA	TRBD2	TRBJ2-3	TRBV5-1	CATGAGSTDTQYF	TGCGCCACAGGAGCGGGAAGCACAGATACGCAGTATTTT
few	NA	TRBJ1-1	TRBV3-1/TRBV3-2	CASSQAGHQAREAFF	TGTGCCAGCAGCCAAGCTGGACATCAGGCGCGGGAAGCTTTCTTT
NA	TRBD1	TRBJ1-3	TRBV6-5	CASSYGQVTGNTIYF	TGTGCCAGCAGTTACGGACAGGTCACTGGAAACACCATATATTTT
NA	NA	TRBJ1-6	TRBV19	CASTYSPSSPLHF	TGTGCCAGTACCTACTCCCCTAGTTCACCCCTCCACTTT
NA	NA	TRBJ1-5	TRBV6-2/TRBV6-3	CASSYRGQYNQPQHF	TGTGCCAGCAGTTACCGAGGACAGTACAATCAGCCCCAGCATTTT